This T cell receptor (beta chain) was identified during a study of blood T cells in healthy people across ages. Findings of the study overall: The authors considered diversity estimates from one million T cells to be underestimates. Across the age range, TCR beta diversity per million T cells fell in a roughly linear way. Researchers said unsorted PBMCs prevented a conclusive naive versus antigen-experienced comparison.

As to this clonotype: The target antigen is unknown.

Peripheral blood samples of approximately 10 milliliters were drawn from each donor. The CDR3 consists of 15 residues. Germline values: CDR1 MNHEY, CDR2 SMNVEV (reference sequence). Trimming removed 3 bases from V and 0 bases from J, with 11 bases in between. A second about 7 to 12 cycle PCR used barcoded and J-beta primers. MiXCR, applied by TCRdb to the 5' RACE reads, yields one record per CDR3 protein. The sample shows approximately 2,000,000 distinct CDR3 sequences, 39% of them seen only once. Sequences were obtained from blood. J is TRBJ1-1 and V is TRBV27; a possible D gene is TRBD1 (5 bases). The origin of this receptor is a human donor in good health. The CDR3 loop reads CASSFSGTLNTEAFF. The CDR3 DNA reads TGTGCCAGCAGTTTCTCGGGGACCTTGAACACTGAAGCTTTCTTT.